This passage covers 6 T cell receptor beta chains from one sample sequenced in a study of blood T cell repertoires in COVID-19. Assay: immunoSEQ multiplex PCR; the TCRdb copy retains only in-frame clones and omits some. The sample records fewer than 400,000 clones, 65% to 85% being singletons. Sequencing input: peripheral blood. The receptors come from a man aged 25-45 years with active or convalescent COVID-19.

The CDR3 region has the DNA TGTGCCAGCAGTGCTGCGGGAGAGACCCAGTACTTC. It encodes CASSAAGETQYF. The J gene is TRBJ2-5, the V gene TRBV2; tentatively, D is TRBD2 (5 bases). Germline V gene lookup returns CDR1 SNHLY and CDR2 FYNNEI. This CDR3 has 12 residues. V lost 4 bases, J lost 4 bases, and 7 bases lay in between.

CDR3 coding DNA: TGTGCCAGCGGGGGGAGGGACACTGGAAACACCATATATTTT. The encoded protein is CASGGRDTGNTIYF. The genes are TRBV21-1 and TRBJ1-3. TRBV21-1 constitutes a pseudogene. This CDR3 has 14 amino acids.

The chain carries TRBV29-1 and TRBJ2-7; TRBD2 aligns across 11 bases. After removal of 6 bases from V and 2 bases from J, the junction contained 9 bases not matched to a gene. This CDR3 is 15 amino acids long. The germline V gene has CDR1 SQVTM and CDR2 ANQGSEA. The CDR3 nucleotides read TGCAGCGTCGCTGAACTAGCGGGAGCGCCCTACGAGCAGTACTTC. Translated: CSVAELAGAPYEQYF.

The chain is built from TRBV9 and TRBJ2-7, with 9 bases matching TRBD2. Germline CDR1 and CDR2: SGDLS and YYNGEE. The CDR3 is 16 amino acids. V dropped 0 bases and J dropped 3; count of bases not matched to a gene: 7. CDR3 sequence (DNA): TGTGCCAGCAGCGTAGAGGGGCTAGCGGGGCTCTACGAGCAGTACTTC. Translation: CASSVEGLAGLYEQYF. Full variable domain (rest looked up from reference TRBV9 and TRBJ2-7): DSGVTQTPKHLITATGQRVTLRCSPRSGDLSVYWYQQSLDQGLQFLIQYYNGEERAKGNILERFSAQQFPDLHSELNLSSLELGDSALYFCASSVEGLAGLYEQYFGPGTRLTVT.

The chain combines TRBV11-2 with TRBJ1-2; tentatively, D is TRBD1 (5 bases). The germline V gene has CDR1 SGHAT and CDR2 FQNNGV. The CDR3 totals 13 residues. V was pared by 5 bases and J by 7 bases, with 14 bases between. In DNA, the CDR3 is TGTGCCAGCAGCCCTCAGTTGGGGGGTGGCTACACCTTC. Translating it yields CASSPQLGGGYTF.

In DNA, the CDR3 is TGCGCCAGCAGCTCCGGGACAGGGGGAAACACCATATATTTT. This gives the protein CASSSGTGGNTIYF. This chain connects TRBV5-1 to TRBJ1-3; 9 bases agree with TRBD1. V lost 3 bases and J lost 4; bases outside the gene matches: 2. The CDR3 extends over 14 amino acids. CDR1 and CDR2 from the germline V gene are SGHRS and YFSETQ. The whole variable domain, filled in from reference TRBV5-1 and TRBJ1-3, reads KAGVTQTPRYLIKTRGQQVTLSCSPISGHRSVSWYQQTPGQGLQFLFEYFSETQRNKGNFPGRFSGRQFSNSRSEMNVSTLELGDSALYLCASSSGTGGNTIYFGEGSWLTVV.